This T cell receptor beta chain stems from a study of blood T cell repertoires in COVID-19. V shed 2 bases and J shed 2 bases, with 13 bases lying between them. The CDR3 runs 15 residues. Germline CDR1 and CDR2: SNHLY and FYNNEI. Original methodology: Amplified reference gene primers provided the basis for estimating nucleated cell counts. Here immunoSEQ multiplex PCR was the method, and the copy in TCRdb shows in-frame clones only, minus some. For V, J and clone size, that table is used; D and trimming come from the DNA. Here the sample spans a few hundred thousand clones, 75% to 90% being singletons.

The source material was peripheral blood. The TCR comes from a man aged 25 to 40 with active or convalescent COVID-19. The chain is built from TRBV2 and TRBJ2-7; no firm D call. CDR3 sequence reads: CASSERVPKAYEQYF. CDR3 coding DNA: TGTGCCAGCAGTGAACGGGTCCCCAAGGCCTACGAGCAGTACTTC.